This TCR beta chain originates from a study of technical replicates of blood from a handful of donors. Germline V gene sequence: CDR1 MNHNS, CDR2 SASEGT. This CDR3 has 13 residues. Assay: immunoSEQ multiplex PCR; the TCRdb copy retains only in-frame clones and omits some. The sample consists of some 99,000 clones, nearly 97% of them appearing once. The sample taken for sequencing was T cells isolated from PBMCs. The chain uses TRBV6-1 and TRBJ2-5, with 7 nucleotides matching TRBD1. This receptor was identified in a human donor in good health. CDR3 in amino acids: CATNRGTGETQYF. CDR3 DNA: TGTGCTACTAACAGGGGAACGGGCGAGACCCAGTACTTC.